This record covers a single T cell receptor (beta chain). This entry comes from a study of blood T cell repertoires in COVID-19. The overall study: COVID-19 samples from acute and convalescent phases originated in the United States, Italy and Spain. PBMCs, B-cell-depleted T cells, or T cells provided the cDNA or gDNA that made up the material.

Under the authors' procedure: Amplifying reference gene primers gave estimates of nucleated cell counts. The assay was immunoSEQ multiplex PCR, and TCRdb's table has in-frame clones only and misses some. The V and J calls and clone size were taken over from that table, and D and trimming were inferred from the DNA. The sample shows a few hundred thousand clones, about 87% of them seen only once. The CDR3 covers 15 residues. Trimming shortened V by 6 bases and J by 7 bases, and 18 bases separated the two germline ends. The germline V gene encodes CDR1 MNHNY and CDR2 SVGAGI (reference sequence). The source is a man in his sixties with acute or convalescent COVID-19. The sequencing sample was made of peripheral blood. This rearrangement joins TRBV6-6 to TRBJ2-2; TRBD2 might be the D (6 bases). CDR3 loop: CASRKPGLQGGELFF. CDR3 nucleotides: TGTGCCAGCAGGAAACCGGGACTCCAAGGCGGGGAGCTGTTTTTT.